Following are 27 T cell receptor beta chains from one sample sequenced in a study of shared T cell receptors in the human thymus. Sequencing used immunoSEQ multiplex PCR; TCRdb keeps in-frame clones, though not all of them. The sample lists approximately 760,000 clones, around 85% occurring once. This sample was shared with a second study, whose subject was human thymus T cells.

The sequencing sample was made of thymocytes. Every receptor here comes from a girl younger than two with a congenital heart defect.

As to this clone: Germline and junction disagree at one end, which may indicate a read error. This chain uses TRBV5-4 with TRBJ2-1; perhaps TRBD2 as D (6 bases). The CDR3 loop spans 12 amino acids. Germline loops: CDR1 SGHNT, CDR2 YYREEE (reference sequence). The CDR3 bases are TGTGCCAGCAGCTTCGGTAGTACTAGCCAGATCTTC. It codes for CASSFGSTSQIF.

The genes are TRBV9 and TRBJ1-1; D may be TRBD1 (5 bases). V lost 5 bases and J lost 12, with 17 bases in between. Germline CDR1 and CDR2: SGDLS and YYNGEE. This CDR3 spans 12 amino acids. The CDR3 nucleotides read TGTGCCAGCAGAGCTGTAGGGGAATCTCCTTTCTTT. The encoded protein is CASRAVGESPFF.

The chain links TRBV7-2 to TRBJ1-2, with TRBD1 matching 12 bases. Germline lookup yields CDR1 SGHTA and CDR2 FQGNSA. The CDR3 runs 14 residues. V lost 4 bases and J lost 9; bases outside the gene matches: 6. This chain's CDR3 is CASSSPGQGACYTF. The CDR3 nucleotides are TGTGCCAGCAGCTCCCCGGGACAGGGGGCTTGCTACACCTTC.

The V call is TRBV10-3, the J call TRBJ2-7, with D possibly being TRBD2 (5 bases). From germline, CDR1 is ENHRY and CDR2 SYGVKD. The CDR3 is made up of 12 amino acids. The V end lost 11 bases, the J end lost 4 bases, and 15 bases lay between the germline ends. As DNA, the CDR3 is TGTGCCTCTAGCCTTTCGGGTTACGAGCAGTACTTC. The encoded protein is CASSLSGYEQYF.

V usage is TRBV2 and J usage is TRBJ1-2, with 7 bases aligning to TRBD1. Germline V gene lookup returns CDR1 SNHLY and CDR2 FYNNEI. The CDR3 runs to 15 residues. The ends lost 5 bases at V and 0 bases at J; junction bases unmatched: 6. This CDR3 reads CASSHRQGSNYGYTF. CDR3 nucleotide sequence: TGTGCCAGCAGTCACAGACAGGGATCTAACTATGGCTACACCTTC.

This chain uses TRBV7-9 with TRBJ1-1, with TRBD1 matching over 10 bases. The CDR3 loop spans 15 amino acids. Germline V gene lookup returns CDR1 SEHNR and CDR2 FQNEAQ (reference sequence). The J segment lost 1 base and the V segment lost 8 bases, leaving 7 bases of the junction unmatched. Here the CDR3 reads CASSGTGAPNTEAFF. The CDR3 bases are TGTGCCAGCTCCGGGACAGGGGCCCCGAACACTGAAGCTTTCTTT.

This chain connects TRBV14 to TRBJ1-1; TRBD1 aligns across 9 bases. Germline trimming cut 2 bases from V and 1 base from J; bases unmatched to any gene: 8. The CDR3 spans 17 residues. The germline V gene encodes CDR1 SGHDN and CDR2 FVKESK. The CDR3 sequence is CASSQRINRGQNTEAFF. CDR3 nucleotides: TGTGCCAGCAGCCAACGGATTAACAGGGGGCAGAACACTGAAGCTTTCTTT. Complete variable domain (other parts from reference TRBV14 and TRBJ1-1): EAGVTQFPSHSVIEKGQTVTLRCDPISGHDNLYWYRRVMGKEIKFLLHFVKESKQDESGMPNNRFLAERTGGTYSTLKVQPAELEDSGVYFCASSQRINRGQNTEAFFGQGTRLTVV.

V gene TRBV27 combines with J gene TRBJ2-1; 14 nucleotides match TRBD2. This CDR3 has 17 residues. The V gene's germline CDR1 is MNHEY and CDR2 SMNVEV (reference sequence). Trimming took 6 bases from V and 4 from J; bases not matched to a gene: 8. The chain's CDR3 is CASSSRTSGGNYNEQFF. The CDR3 DNA reads as TGTGCCAGCAGCTCCCGGACTAGCGGGGGGAATTACAATGAGCAGTTCTTC.

The sample holds a few counts of this clone. This sequence joins TRBV5-1 and TRBJ2-1; 10 positions match TRBD2. This CDR3 spans 16 amino acids. Trimming cost V 5 bases and J 6 bases; bases outside gene matches: 11. Germline CDR1 is SGHRS and CDR2 is YFSETQ. The CDR3 protein is CASRTRSGGTGNEQFF. For the CDR3, the DNA is TGCGCCAGCAGAACACGTAGCGGGGGGACGGGCAATGAGCAGTTCTTC. Full variable domain (remainder filled in from reference TRBV5-1 and TRBJ2-1): KAGVTQTPRYLIKTRGQQVTLSCSPISGHRSVSWYQQTPGQGLQFLFEYFSETQRNKGNFPGRFSGRQFSNSRSEMNVSTLELGDSALYLCASRTRSGGTGNEQFFGPGTRLTVL.

The chain recombines TRBV27 with TRBJ2-3; possibly TRBD1 for D (6 bases). The V gene's germline CDR1 is MNHEY and CDR2 SMNVEV (reference sequence). Trimming stripped 7 bases from V and 1 base from J, with 21 bases between. The CDR3 is made up of 17 amino acids. The CDR3 DNA reads as TGTGCCAGCAAGGCAGGGGACAAAGAAAACCGCACAGATACGCAGTATTTT. Translated: CASKAGDKENRTDTQYF.

This chain connects TRBV23-1 to TRBJ1-2; TRBD1 matches at 8 bases. TRBV23-1 is an open reading frame whose function is uncertain. The CDR3 is 19 amino acids. J was trimmed by 5 bases and V by 5 bases; bases with no gene match: 22. CDR3 region: CASSWVVDRTGYRRYGYTF. For the CDR3, the DNA is TGCGCCAGCAGTTGGGTTGTCGACCGGACAGGGTATCGACGATATGGCTACACCTTC.

The sample holds one count of this clone. J is TRBJ2-7 and V is TRBV6-1; 9 bases map to TRBD1. V was clipped by 5 bases and J by 5 bases; unmatched bases: 10. The germline V gene has CDR1 MNHNS and CDR2 SASEGT. The CDR3 has 15 residues. The DNA of the CDR3 is TGTGCCAGCAGTCCCCGGGACAGGGAGGCGCACGAGCAGTACTTC. Amino acids: CASSPRDREAHEQYF.

Remarks on this clone: The sample has other DNA sequences that encode this CDR3 too. This rearrangement joins TRBV15 to TRBJ2-7; tentative D call: TRBD1 (6 bases). CDR1 is LNHNV and CDR2 is YYDKDF in the germline V gene (reference sequence). V gave up 3 bases and J gave up 3 bases, with 6 bases separating them. The CDR3 spans 12 residues. The CDR3 loop reads CATSRDSYEQYF. CDR3 DNA sequence: TGTGCCACCAGCAGGGACAGCTACGAGCAGTACTTC.

This chain's CDR3 is CASSQEAPSPSEQYF. CDR3 in DNA: TGTGCCAGCAGCCAAGAAGCACCGAGCCCCTCCGAGCAGTACTTC. The chain couples TRBV4-2 to TRBJ2-7; no firm D call. Between the trimmed V and J ends, which lost 0 bases and 6 bases, there was a span of 15 bases. This CDR3 spans 15 amino acids. In germline, CDR1 is LGHNA, CDR2 YNFKEQ.

The chain uses TRBV6-6 and TRBJ2-2; D may be TRBD1 (6 bases). The CDR3 has 15 amino acids. Germline V gives CDR1 MNHNY, CDR2 SVGAGI (reference sequence). The ends were cut back, 6 bases at V and 1 base at J, with 12 bases in the middle. The CDR3 region has the DNA TGTGCCAGCAGAAGGAAACAGGGGAACACCGGGGAGCTGTTTTTT. It yields the protein CASRRKQGNTGELFF.

The V call is TRBV7-2, the J call TRBJ2-7; D may be TRBD1 (6 bases). V was cut by 7 bases and J by 0 bases, with 16 bases left in between. CDR3 length: 15 amino acids. CDR1 SGHTA and CDR2 FQGNSA come from the germline V gene. CDR3 nucleotide sequence: TGTGCCAGCACACATCCGGACAGACCCTCCTACGAGCAGTACTTC. As protein: CASTHPDRPSYEQYF.

This rearrangement joins TRBV6-6 to TRBJ1-2, with a possible D match to TRBD1 (6 bases). Germline CDR1 MNHNY, CDR2 SVGAGI (reference sequence). The CDR3 runs 12 residues. V lost 11 bases and J 4 bases, leaving 14 bases between the germline ends. The CDR3 nucleotides are TGTGCCTGTATAGGGGGGGGCTATGGCTACACCTTC. Residues: CACIGGGYGYTF.

The V call is TRBV4-1, the J call TRBJ1-1; TRBD1 matches 7 bases. The CDR3 covers 16 residues. The V gene's germline CDR1 is MGHRA and CDR2 YSYEKL. V lost 2 bases to trimming and J lost 1 base; unmatched junction nucleotides: 7. The CDR3 nucleotides are TGCGCCAGCAGCCAATCTCGGGACAGTGGGAACACTGAAGCTTTCTTT. This gives the protein CASSQSRDSGNTEAFF.

This chain connects TRBV6-5 to TRBJ1-1; weak D call: TRBD1 (5 bases). The CDR3 has 14 residues. The germline V and J ends were trimmed by 2 bases and 1 base, with 8 bases remaining between them. Per the germline V gene, CDR1 is MNHEY and CDR2 is SVGAGI. The CDR3, as DNA: TGTGCCAGCAGTTACCCCGGACAGAACACTGAAGCTTTCTTT. Protein product: CASSYPGQNTEAFF.

This rearrangement joins TRBV5-1 to TRBJ2-7; D perhaps matches TRBD1 (6 bases). Between the trimmed V and J ends, which lost 1 base and 0 bases, there was a span of 11 bases. In germline, CDR1 is SGHRS, CDR2 YFSETQ. The CDR3 sequence is 15 residues long. The CDR3 DNA sequence: TGCGCCAGCAGCTTGTTGCAGGGGACCTCCTACGAGCAGTACTTC. Amino acids: CASSLLQGTSYEQYF.

This clone was seen only a few times. The genes are TRBV7-9 and TRBJ2-1; 9 bases map to TRBD2. The trim removed 1 base at V and 9 bases at J, leaving 10 bases unmatched. The CDR3 is 16 amino acids. CDR1 is SEHNR, CDR2 FQNEAQ, per germline (reference sequence). This CDR3 is CASSLVFSGGRGEQFF. CDR3 nucleotides: TGTGCCAGCAGCTTAGTCTTCAGCGGGGGGCGGGGTGAGCAGTTCTTC.

Notes on this clone: The same CDR3 is also encoded by other DNA sequences in this sample. V is TRBV6-1 and J is TRBJ1-2; 7 nucleotides align to TRBD1. The CDR3 loop spans 13 amino acids. Germline assignment: CDR1 MNHNS and CDR2 SASEGT. Trimming took 9 bases from V and 0 from J; bases not matched to a gene: 4. The CDR3 loop is CASRTGANYGYTF. CDR3 DNA sequence: TGTGCCAGTAGAACAGGGGCTAACTATGGCTACACCTTC.

This clone was observed a single time. The chain is built from TRBV2 and TRBJ1-5; D gene unclear. The germline V and J ends were trimmed by 1 base and 11 bases, with 15 bases remaining between them. Germline lookup yields CDR1 SNHLY and CDR2 FYNNEI. This CDR3 contains 14 residues. Here the CDR3 reads CASSEGRSAPAQHF. The CDR3 DNA reads as TGTGCCAGCAGTGAAGGGCGGTCCGCACCGGCCCAGCATTTT.

This chain joins TRBV7-9 and TRBJ2-7, with 7 nucleotides matching TRBD1. The CDR3 has 14 amino acids. V lost 5 bases to trimming and J lost 4 bases; unmatched junction nucleotides: 8. From germline, CDR1 is SEHNR and CDR2 FQNEAQ (reference sequence). This CDR3 reads CASSEGAVSYEQYF. CDR3 coding DNA: TGTGCCAGCAGCGAGGGGGCGGTTAGTTACGAGCAGTACTTC.

The chain couples TRBV18 to TRBJ2-7, with D possibly TRBD2 on 7 matching bases. Trimming stripped 6 bases from V and 5 bases from J, with 17 bases between. Germline-derived CDR1 and CDR2 are KGHSH and LQKENI. CDR3 length: 14 amino acids. The CDR3 protein is CASSGGRRVHEQYF. CDR3 DNA: TGTGCCAGCTCCGGGGGGCGGCGGGTCCACGAGCAGTACTTC. Full variable domain (outside the CDR3, taken from reference TRBV18 and TRBJ2-7): NAGVMQNPRHLVRRRGQEARLRCSPMKGHSHVYWYRQLPEEGLKFMVYLQKENIIDESGMPKERFSAEFPKEGPSILRIQQVVRGDSAAYFCASSGGRRVHEQYFGPGTRLTVT.

The rearrangement uses TRBV15 and TRBJ2-7; a weak D match, TRBD2 (5 bases). The CDR3 consists of 15 residues. Trimming stripped 0 bases from V and 4 bases from J, with 13 bases between. From germline, CDR1 is LNHNV and CDR2 YYDKDF (reference sequence). CDR3 loop: CATSRERGRSYEQYF. CDR3 nucleotides: TGTGCCACCAGCAGAGAACGGGGTAGGTCTTACGAGCAGTACTTC. Full variable domain (remainder filled in from reference TRBV15 and TRBJ2-7): DAMVIQNPRYQVTQFGKPVTLSCSQTLNHNVMYWYQQKSSQAPKLLFHYYDKDFNNEADTPDNFQSRRPNTSFCFLDIRSPGLGDTAMYLCATSRERGRSYEQYFGPGTRLTVT.

The sample holds one count of this clone. This chain links TRBV27 with TRBJ1-2; 12 bases fit TRBD1. The CDR3 spans 15 residues. CDR1 is MNHEY and CDR2 is SMNVEV in the germline V gene (reference sequence). V lost 8 bases and J lost 6; bases outside the gene matches: 10. The CDR3 is CASYRDRGLGDGYTF. CDR3 nucleotides: TGTGCCAGCTACCGGGACAGGGGGCTAGGCGATGGCTACACCTTC.